This entry lists 5 T cell receptor beta chains sequenced from one sample in a study of T-cell memory formation after mild COVID-19. One entry per CDR3 protein, called by TCRdb with MiXCR from the 5' RACE reads. This table holds hundreds of thousands of distinct CDR3 sequences, nearly 25% found once. Material for sequencing was PBMCs or a T cell subset sorted from them (not recorded which). The receptors derive from an adult woman who had mild COVID-19 (a few samples of this study predate the infection). Cell type and time point are not known.

This clonotype has more than one count but fewer than ten. Likely a read error: the CDR3 ends without its conserved phenylalanine or tryptophan. The DNA is left out, because the CDR3 cannot be placed on it with certainty; the CDR3 is given as TCRdb lists it. The CDR3 here is CASSPPGGTCRI. V usage is TRBV18 and J usage is TRBJ2-5. The germline CDR1 and CDR2 sequences are KGHSH and LQKENI. Termini included, the CDR3 measures 12 amino acids.

The chain links TRBV29-1 to TRBJ1-2; no clear D gene. V dropped 3 bases and J dropped 3 bases, with 8 bases sitting between them. Germline CDR1 SQVTM, CDR2 ANQGSEA. There are 12 residues in the CDR3. The CDR3 spells CSVDVWDYGYTF. Here the CDR3 DNA reads TGCAGCGTTGATGTTTGGGACTATGGCTACACCTTC.

The table lists this clonotype with a few counts. This sequence joins TRBV9 and TRBJ1-3; a possible D gene is TRBD1 (6 bases). The CDR3 contains 16 residues. Trimming left V 2 bases short and J 0 bases short, with 12 bases between. Germline V lookup: CDR1 SGDLS, CDR2 YYNGEE. The CDR3 DNA sequence: TGTGCCAGCAGCGTGTCGGGGGCTAACTCTGGAAACACCATATATTTT. It is translated as CASSVSGANSGNTIYF.

This clonotype was counted a few times. The V gene is TRBV4-1, the J gene TRBJ2-5; 12 bases align to TRBD2. The CDR3 contains 16 residues. V shed 3 bases, J shed 5 bases, and the junction held 7 bases outside the gene matches. Germline V gives CDR1 MGHRA, CDR2 YSYEKL. The CDR3 protein is CASSQASGGALETQYF. The CDR3 coding sequence is TGCGCCAGCAGCCAGGCTAGCGGGGGGGCTTTGGAGACCCAGTACTTC.

The rearrangement links TRBV24-1 to TRBJ2-5; perhaps D is TRBD1 or TRBD2 (7 bases each). CDR3 length equals 14 residues. The germline gives CDR1 KGHDR, CDR2 SFDVKD. The V end was cut by 4 bases, the J end by 5 bases, with 13 bases between. The DNA of the CDR3 is TGTGCCACCAGTGACCCCCAGGGGGGGGAGACCCAGTACTTC. This encodes CATSDPQGGETQYF.